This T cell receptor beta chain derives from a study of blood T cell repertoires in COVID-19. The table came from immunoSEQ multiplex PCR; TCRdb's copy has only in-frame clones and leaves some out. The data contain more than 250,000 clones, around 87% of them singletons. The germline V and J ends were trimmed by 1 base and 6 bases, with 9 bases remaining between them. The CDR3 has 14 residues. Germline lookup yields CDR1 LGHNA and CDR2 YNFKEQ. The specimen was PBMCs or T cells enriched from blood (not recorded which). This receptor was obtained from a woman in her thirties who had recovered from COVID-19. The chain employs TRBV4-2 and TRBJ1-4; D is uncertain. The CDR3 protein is CASSQVGRDEKLFF. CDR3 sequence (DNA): TGTGCCAGCAGCCAAGTAGGTCGGGATGAAAAACTGTTTTTT.